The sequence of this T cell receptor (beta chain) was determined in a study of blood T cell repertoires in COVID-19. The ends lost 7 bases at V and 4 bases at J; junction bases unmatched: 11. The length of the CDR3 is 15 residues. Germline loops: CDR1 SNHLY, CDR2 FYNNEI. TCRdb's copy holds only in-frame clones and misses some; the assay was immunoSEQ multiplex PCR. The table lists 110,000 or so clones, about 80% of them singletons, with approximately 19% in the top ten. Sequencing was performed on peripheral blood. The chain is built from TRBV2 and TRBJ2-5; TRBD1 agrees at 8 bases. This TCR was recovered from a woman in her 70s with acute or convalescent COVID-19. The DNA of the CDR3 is TGTGCCAGCACCCTCACCTGGACAGGGAGAGAGACCCAGTACTTC. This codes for CASTLTWTGRETQYF.